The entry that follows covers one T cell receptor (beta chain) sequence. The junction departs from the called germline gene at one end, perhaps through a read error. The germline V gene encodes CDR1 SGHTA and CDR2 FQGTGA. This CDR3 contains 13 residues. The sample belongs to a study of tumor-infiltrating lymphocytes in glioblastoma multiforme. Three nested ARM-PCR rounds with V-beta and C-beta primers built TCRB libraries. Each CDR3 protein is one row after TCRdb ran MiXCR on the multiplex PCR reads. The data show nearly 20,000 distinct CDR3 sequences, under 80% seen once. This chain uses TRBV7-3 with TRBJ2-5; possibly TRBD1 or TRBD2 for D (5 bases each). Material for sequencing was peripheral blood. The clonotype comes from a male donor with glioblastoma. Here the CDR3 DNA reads TGTACCAGCAGCTTAATAGAGGGGGAGACCCAGTACTTC. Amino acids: CTSSLIEGETQYF.